The table lists the clone carrying this T cell receptor beta chain with a few counts. This entry comes from a study of T cells in Graves' hyperthyroidism and ophthalmopathy. Study-level background: The blood sample was taken at first diagnosis, before treatment began.

Amplified TCR beta CDR3 regions came from RNA transcripts. The HTBI primer set served for first-round RT-PCR of the TCR CDR3. From the multiplex PCR reads, TCRdb called clonotypes with MiXCR, one entry per CDR3 protein. The table shows hundreds of thousands of distinct CDR3 sequences, with around 20% occurring only once. Uncontrolled infections, other autoimmune diseases, pregnancy or lactation led to exclusion of patients. CDR1 SEHNR and CDR2 FQNEAQ come from the germline V gene (reference sequence). The ends were cut back, 2 bases at V and 2 bases at J, with 16 bases in the middle. The CDR3 is 16 amino acids.

The chain joins TRBV7-9 to TRBJ2-7, with D unclear. Sample: blood. This clonotype originated in a man aged 30 to 45 with Graves' ophthalmopathy. The CDR3 sequence: CASSLSVGNVAYEQYF. The CDR3 coding sequence is TGTGCCAGCAGCTTATCTGTGGGGAATGTGGCCTACGAGCAGTACTTC.